The 10 T cell receptor beta chains below were found in one sample sequenced in a study of CD8 T cells in Susac syndrome. An input of about 0.5 to 1 ug of RNA was subjected to reverse transcription using random hexamers. TCRdb reprocessed the immunoSEQ multiplex PCR reads via MiXCR and lists one record per CDR3 protein. Of some 160,000 distinct CDR3 sequences in the sample, 85% to 95% were seen once. Sequenced material: CD8+ T cells from PBMCs. All receptors derive from a human donor with multiple sclerosis.

The chain couples TRBV7-9 to TRBJ2-7; 11 bases align to TRBD2. There are 15 residues in the CDR3. V trimming: 5 bases; J trimming: 3 bases; junction bases outside the gene matches: 6. CDR1 is SEHNR, CDR2 FQNEAQ, per germline (reference sequence). The CDR3 sequence: CASSPSSGGIYEQYF. The DNA of the CDR3 is TGTGCCAGCAGCCCATCTAGCGGGGGGATCTACGAGCAGTACTTC.

The CDR3 sequence: CASSVNRDRYQPQHF. The CDR3 DNA reads as TGTGCCAGCAGTGTCAACCGGGACAGATATCAGCCCCAGCATTTT. The chain has TRBV6-5 and TRBJ1-5, with 7 bases that match TRBD1. Germline V gene lookup returns CDR1 MNHEY and CDR2 SVGAGI. The CDR3 covers 15 residues. V dropped 5 bases and J dropped 5; count of bases not matched to a gene: 9.

The chain employs TRBV6-6 and TRBJ2-1; 7 bases map to TRBD1. The CDR3 covers 15 residues. J gave up 10 bases and V 0 bases, and 9 bases lay outside the gene matches. Per the germline V gene, CDR1 is MNHNY and CDR2 is SVGAGI (reference sequence). CDR3 in amino acids: CASSYSWTGGWEQFF. The CDR3 nucleotides read TGTGCCAGCAGTTACTCCTGGACAGGCGGATGGGAGCAGTTCTTC.

The chain is built from TRBV4-1 and TRBJ2-1; 12 positions agree with TRBD2. CDR1 is MGHRA, CDR2 YSYEKL, per germline. The CDR3 totals 16 residues. V shed 0 bases and J 6 bases; nucleotides not matched to a gene: 3. Written as DNA, the CDR3 is TGCGCCAGCAGCCAAGAGCTAGCGGGAGGGATCAATGAGCAGTTCTTC. It translates to CASSQELAGGINEQFF.

The DNA for the CDR3 is TGCAGCTTTCTAGCCACCGGGGAGCTGTTTTTT. Residues: CSFLATGELFF. The rearrangement joins TRBV29-1 to TRBJ2-2, with D perhaps matching TRBD2 (5 bases). This CDR3 has 11 residues. Trimming took off 8 bases at V and 4 bases at J, with 8 bases between the two ends. The germline V gene has CDR1 SQVTM and CDR2 ANQGSEA.

This clonotype was seen only a few times. The chain is built from TRBV12-3 or TRBV12-4 and TRBJ1-1, with D unclear. Trimming removed 4 bases from V and 6 bases from J, with 6 bases in between. This CDR3 spans 11 amino acids. The CDR3 nucleotides read TGTGCCAGCAGTTCGGGCCCTGAAGCTTTCTTT. Protein sequence: CASSSGPEAFF.

The chain couples TRBV11-2 to TRBJ2-3; D is unresolved. The CDR3 length is 13 residues. Trimming removed 5 bases at V and 7 bases at J, with 13 bases between. Germline CDR1 is SGHAT and CDR2 is FQNNGV. CDR3 nucleotides: TGTGCCAGCAGCCCCGAGGCCCTAAATACGCAGTATTTT. Protein: CASSPEALNTQYF.

The gene calls are TRBV27 and TRBJ2-7; D gene uncertain. V dropped 4 bases and J dropped 3 bases, with 10 bases sitting between them. The CDR3 extends over 13 amino acids. The germline V gene has CDR1 MNHEY and CDR2 SMNVEV (reference sequence). CDR3 sequence (DNA): TGTGCCAGCAGTTCAAGGACGGACTACGAGCAGTACTTC. This gives the protein CASSSRTDYEQYF.

The chain has TRBV9 and TRBJ1-1; D gene unclear. The CDR3 length is 14 residues. Trimming removed 3 bases at V and 2 bases at J, with 11 bases between. Germline CDR1 reads SGDLS; CDR2 reads YYNGEE. CDR3 region: CASSGTGVNTEAFF. The CDR3, as DNA: TGTGCCAGCAGCGGAACCGGGGTCAACACTGAAGCTTTCTTT. Filled out from reference TRBV9 and TRBJ1-1, the complete variable domain reads DSGVTQTPKHLITATGQRVTLRCSPRSGDLSVYWYQQSLDQGLQFLIQYYNGEERAKGNILERFSAQQFPDLHSELNLSSLELGDSALYFCASSGTGVNTEAFFGQGTRLTVV.

CDR3 coding DNA: TGCAGCGTTCGACAGGGGGCAAACTATGGCTACACCTTC. Encoded protein: CSVRQGANYGYTF. This rearrangement joins TRBV29-1 to TRBJ1-2; 10 positions match TRBD1. From germline, CDR1 is SQVTM and CDR2 ANQGSEA. Trimming took 5 bases from V and 2 from J; bases not matched to a gene: 2. The CDR3 runs to 13 residues.